This TCR beta chain is from a study of post-analysis software for immune sequencing data. Study-level points and caveats: Among roughly 5 TRBV segments more frequent in patients than controls were TRBV5-6, TRBV5-1 and TRBV20-1.

The library was made from cDNA and included unique molecular identifiers. MiXCR, applied by TCRdb to the PCR reads, yields one record per CDR3 protein. Of 600,000 to 750,000 distinct CDR3 sequences in the sample, approximately 59% were seen once. CDR1 and CDR2 (germline): MNHEY, SVGAGI. J gave up 6 bases and V 0 bases, and 8 bases lay outside the gene matches. This CDR3 contains 17 residues. In the case of this clonotype: The antigen is unknown.

The rearrangement joins TRBV6-5 to TRBJ1-1; 12 bases agree with TRBD1. The material sequenced was blood. This receptor was taken from a girl under 10 years old with multiple sclerosis. In DNA form, the CDR3 reads TGTGCCAGCAGTTACTCGAGGGACAGGGGGCCCGGCGCTGAAGCTTTCTTT. Translation gives CASSYSRDRGPGAEAFF.